A single sample gave rise to the 14 T cell receptor beta chains below, sequenced in a study of blood T cell repertoires in COVID-19. The data were produced by immunoSEQ multiplex PCR, yet TCRdb's version contains in-frame clones alone and is incomplete. Seen here are approximately 300,000 clones, around four fifths observed once, and the top ten hold about 4%. Sequenced input: peripheral blood. These receptors were obtained from a woman in her forties or fifties with active or convalescent COVID-19.

The V call is TRBV12-3 or TRBV12-4, the J call TRBJ1-4; no definite D call. V shed 7 bases and J shed 8 bases, with 11 bases lying between them. The CDR3 is 12 residues long. CDR3 amino acids: CASKFSGEKLFF. The CDR3 DNA is TGTGCCAGCAAGTTCTCCGGGGAAAAACTGTTTTTT.

The chain joins TRBV11-2 to TRBJ1-2; tentatively, D is TRBD1 (6 bases). The germline V gene encodes CDR1 SGHAT and CDR2 FQNNGV. This CDR3 spans 13 amino acids. Deletions cut 3 bases from V and 7 bases from J, with 12 bases between. The chain's CDR3 is CASSFFQGFGYTF. In nucleotides, the CDR3 is TGTGCCAGCAGCTTCTTCCAGGGGTTTGGCTACACCTTC.

The V and J genes are TRBV6-5 and TRBJ1-6; D gene uncertain. Germline CDR1 is MNHEY and CDR2 is SVGAGI. Trimming removed 0 bases from V and 7 bases from J, with 13 bases in between. The CDR3 consists of 16 residues. The CDR3 DNA follows: TGTGCCAGCAGTTACTCGATCCAGGCGGGGAATTCACCCCTCCACTTT. Translating gives CASSYSIQAGNSPLHF.

This clone was picked up a small number of times. The chain joins TRBV14 to TRBJ2-3; TRBD2 agrees at 9 bases. The germline V gene encodes CDR1 SGHDN and CDR2 FVKESK. This CDR3 has 15 residues. The ends lost 4 bases at V and 2 bases at J; junction bases unmatched: 4. CDR3 nucleotide sequence: TGTGCCAGCAGCCCTCGGACTAGCGCCACAGATACGCAGTATTTT. Protein product: CASSPRTSATDTQYF.

This clone was counted once. The DNA for the CDR3 is TGCAGCGTTGGACAGGGGGGTACCTCTGGAAACACCATATATTTT. Translated: CSVGQGGTSGNTIYF. The J gene is TRBJ1-3, the V gene TRBV29-1; 9 bases agree with TRBD1. This CDR3 comprises 15 residues. From germline, CDR1 is SQVTM and CDR2 ANQGSEA. V was clipped by 4 bases and J by 0 bases; unmatched bases: 4.

The chain links TRBV12-3 or TRBV12-4 to TRBJ2-7; 13 nucleotides line up with TRBD2. This CDR3 is built from 13 residues. Trimming took 6 bases from V and 9 from J; bases not matched to a gene: 5. CDR3 coding DNA: TGTGCCAGCAGCGGACTAGCGGGAGAGGTGCAGTACTTC. Its translation: CASSGLAGEVQYF.

V gene TRBV29-1 combines with J gene TRBJ2-7, with TRBD1 as a possible D gene (5 bases). Trimming cost V 4 bases and J 0 bases, with 7 bases left between them. Germline V gene sequence: CDR1 SQVTM, CDR2 ANQGSEA. The CDR3 runs to 12 residues. Here the CDR3 DNA reads TGCAGCGTTGTGGGGCTCTCCTACGAGCAGTACTTC. Protein product: CSVVGLSYEQYF.

J is TRBJ1-5 and V is TRBV21-1. TRBV21-1 is a listed pseudogene. This CDR3 spans 15 amino acids. DNA of the CDR3: TGTGCCAGCAGCAAAGCGCTTTCGGGGAATCAGCCCCAGCATTTT. Amino acid sequence: CASSKALSGNQPQHF.

The V gene is TRBV4-1, the J gene TRBJ1-2, with D maybe TRBD1 (6 bases). Looked up from germline, CDR1 is MGHRA and CDR2 is YSYEKL. The V gene lost 3 bases and the J gene lost 4 bases, with 9 bases spanning the gap. The CDR3 length is 13 residues. The CDR3, as DNA: TGCGCCAGCAGCCAGGAACAGGGCTATGGCTACACCTTC. As protein: CASSQEQGYGYTF.

The chain uses TRBV19 and TRBJ1-5; TRBD1 is a possible D gene (5 bases). This CDR3 is built from 16 residues. The V gene's germline CDR1 is LNHDA and CDR2 SQIVND (reference sequence). The germline V and J ends were trimmed by 7 bases and 1 base, with 17 bases remaining between them. The CDR3 here is CASIPREGWSNQPQHF. CDR3 DNA: TGTGCCAGTATCCCTCGGGAGGGGTGGAGCAATCAGCCCCAGCATTTT.

The rearrangement links TRBV2 to TRBJ2-2; 8 positions match TRBD1. The CDR3 sequence is 14 residues long. V shed 7 bases and J 5 bases; nucleotides not matched to a gene: 6. Germline V lookup: CDR1 SNHLY, CDR2 FYNNEI. CDR3 sequence: CASKRDRRTGELFF. CDR3 DNA: TGTGCCAGCAAAAGGGACAGGAGGACCGGGGAGCTGTTTTTT.

The chain carries TRBV11-1 and TRBJ1-4; no definite D call. The CDR3 is made up of 15 amino acids. V lost 1 base and J 5 bases, leaving 11 bases between the germline ends. CDR1 SGHAT and CDR2 FQDESV come from the germline V gene (reference sequence). As DNA, the CDR3 is TGTGCCAGCAGCTTAGGATCCAGGCCAAATGAAAAACTGTTTTTT. Its translation: CASSLGSRPNEKLFF. Together with reference TRBV11-1 and TRBJ1-4, the CDR3 gives the full variable domain: EAEVAQSPRYKITEKSQAVAFWCDPISGHATLYWYRQILGQGPELLVQFQDESVVDDSQLPKDRFSAERLKGVDSTLKIQPAELGDSAMYLCASSLGSRPNEKLFFGSGTQLSVL.

This rearrangement joins TRBV15 to TRBJ1-1; tentative D call: TRBD1 (5 bases). This CDR3 has 19 amino acids. V was pared by 0 bases and J by 1 base, with 21 bases between. CDR1 and CDR2 from the germline V gene are LNHNV and YYDKDF (reference sequence). CDR3 in amino acids: CATSREGAIRDSRNTEAFF. Here the CDR3 DNA reads TGTGCCACCAGCAGAGAGGGCGCAATAAGGGACTCCAGGAACACTGAAGCTTTCTTT. The variable domain in full, with the rest retrieved from reference TRBV15 and TRBJ1-1, is DAMVIQNPRYQVTQFGKPVTLSCSQTLNHNVMYWYQQKSSQAPKLLFHYYDKDFNNEADTPDNFQSRRPNTSFCFLDIRSPGLGDTAMYLCATSREGAIRDSRNTEAFFGQGTRLTVV.

To note about this clone: At the DNA level, this CDR3 is encoded by other sequences in the same sample as well. V and J are TRBV11-1 and TRBJ2-3, with unresolved D. Germline lookup yields CDR1 SGHAT and CDR2 FQDESV (reference sequence). Trimming took off 2 bases at V and 6 bases at J, with 3 bases between the two ends. This CDR3 is 11 amino acids long. The CDR3: CASSLTDTQYF. The CDR3 nucleotides are TGTGCCAGCAGCTTAACTGATACGCAGTATTTT.